This T cell receptor (beta chain) was sequenced in a study of control samples from healthy donors and cancer patients. Germline V gene lookup returns CDR1 SGHTA and CDR2 FQGNSA. The CDR3 is 14 residues long. The V segment lost 4 bases and the J segment 1 base; nucleotides outside the gene matches: 3. TCRdb keeps only in-frame clones here, not all; method: immunoSEQ multiplex PCR. The top ten clones hold 1.9% of a sample with roughly 80,000 clones, 80% to 90% of them seen once. The TCR comes from a woman aged 55-69 years with head and neck cancer. Material for sequencing was PBMCs. The V gene is TRBV7-2, the J gene TRBJ2-5; 7 bases line up with TRBD2. The CDR3 sequence is CASSSGLVQETQYF. In nucleotides, the CDR3 is TGTGCCAGCAGCTCCGGACTAGTCCAAGAGACCCAGTACTTC.